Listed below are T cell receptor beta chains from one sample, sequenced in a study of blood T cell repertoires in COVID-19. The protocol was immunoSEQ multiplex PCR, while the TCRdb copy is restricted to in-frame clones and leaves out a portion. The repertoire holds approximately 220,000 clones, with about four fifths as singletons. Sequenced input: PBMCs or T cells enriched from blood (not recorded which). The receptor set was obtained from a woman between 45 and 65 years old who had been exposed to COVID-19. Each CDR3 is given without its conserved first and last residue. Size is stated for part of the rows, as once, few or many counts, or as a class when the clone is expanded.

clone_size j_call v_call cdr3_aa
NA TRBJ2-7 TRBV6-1 ASSEATYEQY
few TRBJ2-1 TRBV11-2 VNGSGEQF
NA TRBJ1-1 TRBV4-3 ASSRGTGWTEAF
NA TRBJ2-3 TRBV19 ASSVAGRSTDTQY
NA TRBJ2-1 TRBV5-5 ASSSTSGGEIYLNEQF
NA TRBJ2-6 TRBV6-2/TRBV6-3 ASSYDRQGLAGANVLT
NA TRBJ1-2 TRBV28 ASGGGRMNYGYT
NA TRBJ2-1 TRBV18 ASSRNPGGNNEQF
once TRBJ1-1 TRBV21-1 ASSNLNGQGTF
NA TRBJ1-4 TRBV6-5 ASSLQGAGKLF
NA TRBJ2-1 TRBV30 AWSARTVLNEQF
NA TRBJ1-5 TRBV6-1 ASSEVAGNQPQH
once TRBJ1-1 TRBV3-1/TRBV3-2 ASSQGSEAF
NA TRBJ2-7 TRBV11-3 ASSHRELSTYEQY
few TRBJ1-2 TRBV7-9 ASSLEGLNYGYT
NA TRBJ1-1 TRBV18 ASSPFSGGRMNTEAF
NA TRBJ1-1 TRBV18 ASSHDRGDMNTEAF
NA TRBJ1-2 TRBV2 ASSEAQTGATGYT
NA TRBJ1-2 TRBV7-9 ASSRGTGEANYGYT
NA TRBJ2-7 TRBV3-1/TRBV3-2 ASSPTGASPGQY
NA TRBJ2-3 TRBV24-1 ATSELGGSTDTQY
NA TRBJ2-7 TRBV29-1 SAEGLAGGYEQY
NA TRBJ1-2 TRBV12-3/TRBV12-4 ASSVDRNYGYT